Below are 11 T cell receptor beta chains sequenced from a single sample in a study of cytomegalovirus exposure and HLA in healthy donors. The primer mix had 60 Vbeta and 13 Jbeta primers. This table comes from immunoSEQ multiplex PCR, and its TCRdb copy is limited to in-frame clones, with some not included. This sample has approximately 210,000 clones, with over 75% found just once. The sequenced sample consisted of PBMCs. The receptor set was obtained from a man between 18 and 35 years old in good health and CMV-seronegative.

The sample holds a few counts of this clone. The chain carries TRBV6-1 and TRBJ1-2; D uncertain. Germline CDR1 and CDR2: MNHNS and SASEGT. The CDR3 covers 13 residues. The ends were cut back, 7 bases at V and 4 bases at J, with 13 bases in the middle. The CDR3 spells CASKTTLVYGYTF. In nucleotides, the CDR3 is TGTGCCAGCAAAACAACGCTAGTCTATGGCTACACCTTC.

This chain links TRBV28 with TRBJ2-1; 8 bases align to TRBD2. The CDR3 contains 14 residues. Germline V CDR1 and CDR2: MDHEN, SYDVKM. Here the CDR3 DNA reads TGTGTCACTTCGCGGGGACTAGTTTCTTCCGAGCAGTTCTTC. This translates into CVTSRGLVSSEQFF.

CDR3: CASSQGREGPGNTIYF. CDR3 DNA sequence: TGCGCCAGCAGCCAAGGACGGGAAGGGCCTGGAAACACCATATATTTT. This chain links TRBV4-1 with TRBJ1-3; D not resolved. V dropped 1 base and J dropped 2 bases, with 12 bases sitting between them. Germline V gene data show CDR1 as MGHRA and CDR2 as YSYEKL. The CDR3 is made up of 16 amino acids.

CDR3 DNA: TGTGCCAGCAGTGGGGGTCGAGCGGGATCCCTCACCGGGGAGCTGTTTTTT. The encoded protein is CASSGGRAGSLTGELFF. V gene TRBV2 combines with J gene TRBJ2-2, with 7 bases that match TRBD2. Germline-derived CDR1 and CDR2 are SNHLY and FYNNEI. With 4 bases clipped from V and 4 bases from J, the junction kept 12 bases outside the gene matches. The CDR3 totals 17 residues. The full variable domain, in which reference TRBV2 and TRBJ2-2 provide the parts outside the CDR3, is EPEVTQTPSHQVTQMGQEVILRCVPISNHLYFYWYRQILGQKVEFLVSFYNNEISEKSEIFDDQFSVERPDGSNFTLKIRSTKLEDSAMYFCASSGGRAGSLTGELFFGEGSRLTVL.

This clone came up a few times. The V call is TRBV6-5, the J call TRBJ2-7; 8 bases align to TRBD1. Germline loops: CDR1 MNHEY, CDR2 SVGAGI. This CDR3 comprises 14 residues. The junction had 8 bases not matched to a gene; V was cut back by 8 bases and J by 2 bases. The CDR3 reads CASAMDRAPYEQYF. Written as DNA, the CDR3 is TGTGCCAGCGCTATGGACAGGGCACCCTACGAGCAGTACTTC.

The V gene is TRBV11-2, the J gene TRBJ1-1, with 10 positions matching TRBD1. The CDR3 runs 15 residues. The V gene's germline CDR1 is SGHAT and CDR2 FQNNGV. V shed 5 bases, J shed 4 bases, and the junction held 7 bases outside the gene matches. The CDR3 is CASSSWDRGGTEAFF. In DNA, the CDR3 is TGTGCCAGCAGCAGCTGGGACAGGGGCGGCACTGAAGCTTTCTTT.

This chain uses TRBV7-8 with TRBJ2-1; 7 bases match TRBD2. Germline CDR1 reads SGHVS; CDR2 reads FQNEAQ. The CDR3 runs to 16 residues. V lost 4 bases and J lost 2; bases outside the gene matches: 8. The CDR3 bases are TGTGCCAGCAGCTCGAGAAGACTAGCTCCCTACAATGAGCAGTTCTTC. Its protein product is CASSSRRLAPYNEQFF.

This sequence joins TRBV7-2 and TRBJ1-2; 8 bases agree with TRBD1. This CDR3 is built from 13 residues. The trim removed 2 bases at V and 4 bases at J, leaving 0 bases unmatched. CDR1 is SGHTA and CDR2 is FQGNSA in the germline V gene. The CDR3 loop reads CASSLTGGYGYTF. CDR3 in DNA: TGTGCCAGCAGCTTAACAGGGGGCTATGGCTACACCTTC.

The rearrangement uses TRBV27 and TRBJ2-3, with D perhaps TRBD1 (6 bases). Deletions cut 5 bases from V and 0 bases from J, with 18 bases between. Germline loops: CDR1 MNHEY, CDR2 SMNVEV (reference sequence). There are 17 residues in the CDR3. Written as DNA, the CDR3 is TGTGCCAGCAGTACTATAGACAGGCGAAGAAGCACAGATACGCAGTATTTT. Its translation is CASSTIDRRRSTDTQYF.

V gene TRBV18 combines with J gene TRBJ1-5; no reliable D call. V was shortened by 3 bases and J by 5 bases, with 17 bases between the two germline ends. This CDR3 comprises 16 residues. The germline V gene encodes CDR1 KGHSH and CDR2 LQKENI. CDR3 bases: TGTGCCAGCTCACCCACCCCAGCGTCTGGGTATCAGCCCCAGCATTTT. The encoded protein is CASSPTPASGYQPQHF.

This clone appeared once. The chain employs TRBV5-1 and TRBJ1-3; D gene unclear. The V and J ends lost 0 bases and 1 base respectively, with 8 bases between them. CDR3 size: 15 residues. Germline lookup yields CDR1 SGHRS and CDR2 YFSETQ. The CDR3 nucleotides are TGCGCCAGCAGCTTGGAATCCAGATCTGGAAACACCATATATTTT. Protein: CASSLESRSGNTIYF.